The clone carrying this TCR beta chain was counted at least ten times. Its antigen is undetermined. The data originate from a study of T cell repertoires in cytomegalovirus infection. In the study overall: Both a matching HLA type and CMV infection were indicated by public TCR beta signatures.

Whole-study results and caveats: CMV-specific TCR beta clonotypes restricted by HLA-C dominated the ex vivo response. Summed frequency of shared TCR beta families picked out CMV carriers who also had the relevant HLA.

V lost 7 bases and J lost 8, with 23 bases in between. Germline assignment: CDR1 MNHNS and CDR2 SASEGT. CDR3 length equals 15 residues. TCRdb reprocessed the reads with MiXCR, giving one entry per CDR3 protein. The sample yields around 120,000 distinct CDR3 sequences, 8% to 9% seen once. The gene calls are TRBV6-1 and TRBJ1-2, with TRBD1 as a possible D gene (6 bases). The sequence was collected from a human donor in good health (CMV status not recorded). Some clones in this sample may be carry-over from other donors' samples. Sequencing was done on a sample of PBMCs. As DNA, the CDR3 is TGTGCCAGCAACCGGAGGGGGGGCAGTGAAGAAGGCTACACCTTC. It yields the protein CASNRRGGSEEGYTF.